These T cell receptor beta chains were read from a single sample in a study of regulatory T cells in long-lasting Graves disease. Each CDR3 protein is one row after TCRdb ran MiXCR on the multiplex PCR reads. The table shows hundreds of thousands of distinct CDR3 sequences, with 15% to 20% occurring only once. These records were also assigned to another study, of T cells in Graves' hyperthyroidism and ophthalmopathy.

Sequenced material: peripheral blood mononuclear cells (PBMCs), taken at new diagnosis, from a patient treated with antithyroid drugs. These receptors were collected from a woman aged 40-60 years with Graves disease. CDR3s include the opening cysteine and the closing phenylalanine or tryptophan. The D gene is left open where the match is weak. Clone size, where shown, is once, few, many, or a class for clones that have expanded.

-	TRBD1	TRBV7-2	TRBJ1-5	TGTGCCAGCAGCTCCAACACAGGGGGCATTCAGCCCCAGCATTTT	CASSSNTGGIQPQHF
-	TRBD1	TRBV2	TRBJ1-3	TGTGCCAGCAGTGAAGCAAGGACAGGCTCTGGAAACACCATATATTTT	CASSEARTGSGNTIYF
few	TRBD2	TRBV7-3	TRBJ2-2	TGTGCCAGCAGCCCGGGACTAGCGGGGGGAAAGGGCACCGGGGAGCTGTTTTTT	CASSPGLAGGKGTGELFF
many	TRBD2	TRBV2	TRBJ2-3	TGTGCCAGCAGGGCCTCGGCGGGGGGATCCGATACGCAGTATTTT	CASRASAGGSDTQYF
few	-	TRBV12-3/TRBV12-4	TRBJ1-5	TGTGCCAGCAGCCCACTGTCGGTCAATCAGCCCCAGCATTTT	CASSPLSVNQPQHF
many	TRBD1	TRBV6-1	TRBJ1-2	TGTGCCAGCAAACGGACAGGGTGGAATGGCTACACCTTC	CASKRTGWNGYTF
many	-	TRBV27	TRBJ1-5	TGTGCCAGCAGTCCGAACACGGCTCCCAATCAGCCCCAGCATTTT	CASSPNTAPNQPQHF
-	-	TRBV12-3/TRBV12-4	TRBJ1-3	TGTGCCAGCAGCATCGAAGGGAGCTCTGGAAACACCATATATTTT	CASSIEGSSGNTIYF
few	-	TRBV4-1	TRBJ2-2	TGCGCCAGCAGCCAAGAGACGCAATTTATCACCGGGGAGCTGTTTTTT	CASSQETQFITGELFF
many	-	TRBV5-1	TRBJ1-2	TGCGCCAGCAGCTTGGACCCTGGAGGACAGTTCTATGGCTACACCTTC	CASSLDPGGQFYGYTF
many	-	TRBV20-1	TRBJ2-3	TGCAGTGCTAGAGATGGCGGGTTGAGTGCAGATACGCAGTATTTT	CSARDGGLSADTQYF
many	-	TRBV12-3/TRBV12-4	TRBJ2-3	TGTGCCAGCAGTCCCGGAGTTGGCGTCTACGGCACAGATACGCAGTATTTT	CASSPGVGVYGTDTQYF
many	-	TRBV7-6	TRBJ2-2	TGTGCCAGCAGCTCCCAGCAGCTGAACACCGGGGAGCTGTTTTTT	CASSSQQLNTGELFF
many	TRBD1	TRBV29-1	TRBJ2-7	TGCAGCGCCCTGGGACAGGTAACCTACGAGCAGTACTTC	CSALGQVTYEQYF
many	TRBD1	TRBV12-3/TRBV12-4	TRBJ1-5	TGTGCCAGCAGTCAGACAGGGGGCGGGCAGCCCCAGCATTTT	CASSQTGGGQPQHF
many	TRBD1	TRBV18	TRBJ1-2	TGTGCCAGCTCAGGGGACAGGTTTGGCTACACCTTC	CASSGDRFGYTF
many	TRBD2	TRBV6-2/TRBV6-3	TRBJ2-1	TGTGCCAGCAGCCAGAAGCGGGGGGGGTACAATGAGCAGTTCTTC	CASSQKRGGYNEQFF
few	-	TRBV2	TRBJ1-2	TGTGCCAGCAGTAGGGCCAACTATGGCTACACCTTC	CASSRANYGYTF